Below, one T cell receptor beta chain is given with its context. Its cognate antigen is unknown. The data were obtained in a study of T cells after yellow fever vaccination. On the study more broadly: For low cell numbers, libraries were made with SMART-Seq v4 Ultra Low Input. Study outcomes and limitations: The CD4 and CD8 compartments had a small share of their clonotypes in common.

TCRdb passed the 5' RACE reads through MiXCR, listing each CDR3 protein once. The sample has fewer than 650,000 distinct CDR3 sequences; about a fifth are singletons. Trimming left V 1 base short and J 5 bases short, with 13 bases between. This CDR3 contains 15 residues. From germline, CDR1 is SGHVS and CDR2 FNYEAQ. The specimen comprised PBMCs, sampled around 3 weeks after the first yellow fever vaccination. The gene calls are TRBV7-6 and TRBJ2-3, with D uncertain. This TCR came from a man aged 18 to 30 who received the YFV17D yellow fever vaccine. The CDR3 loop reads CASSLEWGAGDTQYF. In nucleotides, the CDR3 is TGTGCCAGCAGCTTAGAGTGGGGTGCTGGAGATACGCAGTATTTT.